The rows below give T cell receptor beta chains drawn from one sample of a study of response to subunit inactivated influenza vaccine. TCRdb processed the RT-PCR reads anew with MiXCR; each CDR3 protein has one entry. Altogether hundreds of thousands of distinct CDR3 sequences are present, 15% to 20% being singletons, with the ten largest covering under 13%. The sample was PBMCs from blood, taken roughly 5 days after vaccination. Receptors originate from a man aged 50 to 59 who received an inactivated influenza vaccine. Each CDR3 is given with its conserved first and last residue. Fields, in order: clone size, V gene, J gene, CDR3 protein. Part of the rows lack a size; the others show once, few, many or a class for expanded clones.

abundance: many; v_gene: TRBV4-2; j_gene: TRBJ2-4; CDR3aa: CASSQDGKGGIGKNIQYF
abundance: .; v_gene: TRBV30; j_gene: TRBJ1-3; CDR3aa: CAWNTGPSGNTIYF
abundance: .; v_gene: TRBV5-1; j_gene: TRBJ2-6; CDR3aa: CASSFTAFGANVLTF
abundance: few; v_gene: TRBV5-1; j_gene: TRBJ2-3; CDR3aa: CASSLTPLAADTQYF
abundance: .; v_gene: TRBV5-1; j_gene: TRBJ2-5; CDR3aa: CASSGPDREETQYF
abundance: .; v_gene: TRBV20-1; j_gene: TRBJ1-1; CDR3aa: CSARPGQNTEAFF
abundance: .; v_gene: TRBV2; j_gene: TRBJ2-6; CDR3aa: CASKDRQNSGANVLTF
abundance: many; v_gene: TRBV6-6; j_gene: TRBJ1-2; CDR3aa: CASKGTENYGYTF
abundance: few; v_gene: TRBV4-2; j_gene: TRBJ2-1; CDR3aa: CASSQSGGGYNEQFF
abundance: .; v_gene: TRBV16; j_gene: TRBJ2-7; CDR3aa: CASSHPSGGKTYEQYF
abundance: many; v_gene: TRBV20-1; j_gene: TRBJ1-4; CDR3aa: CSASGRGLTSNEKLFF
abundance: .; v_gene: TRBV5-5; j_gene: TRBJ2-5; CDR3aa: CASSLAASGGSGTQYF
abundance: .; v_gene: TRBV6-2/TRBV6-3; j_gene: TRBJ2-7; CDR3aa: CASKRGSYEQYF
abundance: .; v_gene: TRBV20-1; j_gene: TRBJ2-1; CDR3aa: CSASRNVEQFF
abundance: .; v_gene: TRBV7-2; j_gene: TRBJ1-1; CDR3aa: CASRGRILNTEAFF
abundance: few; v_gene: TRBV20-1; j_gene: TRBJ1-1; CDR3aa: CSARERATEAFF
abundance: .; v_gene: TRBV10-3; j_gene: TRBJ2-2; CDR3aa: CAISYRDRPNTGELFF
abundance: .; v_gene: TRBV20-1; j_gene: TRBJ1-6; CDR3aa: CSARDHRKGVNSPLHF
abundance: .; v_gene: TRBV5-1; j_gene: TRBJ2-1; CDR3aa: CASSFGDSYNEQFF
abundance: many; v_gene: TRBV25-1; j_gene: TRBJ1-5; CDR3aa: CASSATGNQPQHF
abundance: .; v_gene: TRBV5-1; j_gene: TRBJ2-7; CDR3aa: CASSAGQGVYEQYF
abundance: once; v_gene: TRBV2; j_gene: TRBJ1-1; CDR3aa: CASSAGLDLEAFF
abundance: few; v_gene: TRBV4-1; j_gene: TRBJ1-1; CDR3aa: CASSQWTGFPKNTEAFF
abundance: few; v_gene: TRBV25-1; j_gene: TRBJ2-4; CDR3aa: CASSARTGGNIQYF
abundance: .; v_gene: TRBV28; j_gene: TRBJ2-1; CDR3aa: CASSPGTSPTYDEQFF
abundance: few; v_gene: TRBV5-6; j_gene: TRBJ2-5; CDR3aa: CASSLYLGLAEQETQYF
abundance: .; v_gene: TRBV6-5; j_gene: TRBJ2-1; CDR3aa: CASSSPVLRTFNEQFF
abundance: many; v_gene: TRBV12-3/TRBV12-4; j_gene: TRBJ2-1; CDR3aa: CASSLGAGGGNEQFF
abundance: few; v_gene: TRBV29-1; j_gene: TRBJ2-1; CDR3aa: CSVRPEQGDRNEQFF
abundance: few; v_gene: TRBV5-1; j_gene: TRBJ2-4; CDR3aa: CASSLGTNKNIQYF
abundance: .; v_gene: TRBV6-1; j_gene: TRBJ1-5; CDR3aa: CASSEYLSTPQHF
abundance: few; v_gene: TRBV6-2/TRBV6-3; j_gene: TRBJ2-5; CDR3aa: CASSQTNQETQYF
abundance: .; v_gene: TRBV7-2; j_gene: TRBJ2-1; CDR3aa: CASQGQLYNEQFF
abundance: many; v_gene: TRBV10-3; j_gene: TRBJ2-7; CDR3aa: CAISDPMLEQYF
abundance: many; v_gene: TRBV5-1; j_gene: TRBJ2-5; CDR3aa: CASSFTNRSPQETQYF
abundance: .; v_gene: TRBV6-5; j_gene: TRBJ2-6; CDR3aa: CASSYSLTLASGANVLTF
abundance: .; v_gene: TRBV15; j_gene: TRBJ1-1; CDR3aa: CATSLQWKTEAFF
abundance: few; v_gene: TRBV28; j_gene: TRBJ2-7; CDR3aa: CASSPGQEIYEQYF
abundance: .; v_gene: TRBV12-3/TRBV12-4; j_gene: TRBJ2-3; CDR3aa: CASSFPGTNTDTQYF
abundance: .; v_gene: TRBV2; j_gene: TRBJ2-7; CDR3aa: CASSPWTGAVEQYF
abundance: many; v_gene: TRBV12-3/TRBV12-4; j_gene: TRBJ2-7; CDR3aa: CASRRLAGQSSYEQYF
abundance: few; v_gene: TRBV20-1; j_gene: TRBJ2-1; CDR3aa: CSARKGLKNNEQFF
abundance: .; v_gene: TRBV20-1; j_gene: TRBJ2-7; CDR3aa: CSARRASSSWNSEQYF
abundance: few; v_gene: TRBV5-1; j_gene: TRBJ2-3; CDR3aa: CASSISGNTDTQYF
abundance: .; v_gene: TRBV12-3/TRBV12-4; j_gene: TRBJ2-4; CDR3aa: CASRQTGWDIQYF
abundance: .; v_gene: TRBV9; j_gene: TRBJ2-1; CDR3aa: CASSVAGGLSYNEQFF
abundance: .; v_gene: TRBV20-1; j_gene: TRBJ2-1; CDR3aa: CSARASQGAAYNEQFF
abundance: .; v_gene: TRBV18; j_gene: TRBJ2-7; CDR3aa: CASSPGPGGKYEQYF